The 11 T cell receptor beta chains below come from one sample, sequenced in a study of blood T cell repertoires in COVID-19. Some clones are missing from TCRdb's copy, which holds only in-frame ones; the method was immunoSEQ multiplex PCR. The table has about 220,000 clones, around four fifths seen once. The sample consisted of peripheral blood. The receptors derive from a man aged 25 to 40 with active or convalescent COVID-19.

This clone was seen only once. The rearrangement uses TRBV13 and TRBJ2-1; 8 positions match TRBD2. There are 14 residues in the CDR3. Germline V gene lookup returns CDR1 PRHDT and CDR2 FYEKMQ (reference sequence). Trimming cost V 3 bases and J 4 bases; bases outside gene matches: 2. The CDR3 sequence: CASSFGGDYNEQFF. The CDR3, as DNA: TGTGCCAGCAGCTTCGGGGGGGATTACAATGAGCAGTTCTTC.

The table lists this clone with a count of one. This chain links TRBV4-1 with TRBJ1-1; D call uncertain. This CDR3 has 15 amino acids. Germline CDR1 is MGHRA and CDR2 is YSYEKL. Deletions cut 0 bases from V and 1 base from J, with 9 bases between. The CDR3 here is CASSQDFIGNTEAFF. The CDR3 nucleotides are TGCGCCAGCAGCCAAGATTTTATCGGGAACACTGAAGCTTTCTTT.

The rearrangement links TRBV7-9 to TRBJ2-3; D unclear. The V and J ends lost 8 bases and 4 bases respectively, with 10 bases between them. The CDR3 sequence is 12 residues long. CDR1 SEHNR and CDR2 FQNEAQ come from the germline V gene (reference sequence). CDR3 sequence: CASCPSADTQYF. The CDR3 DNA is TGTGCCAGCTGCCCGAGTGCAGATACGCAGTATTTT.

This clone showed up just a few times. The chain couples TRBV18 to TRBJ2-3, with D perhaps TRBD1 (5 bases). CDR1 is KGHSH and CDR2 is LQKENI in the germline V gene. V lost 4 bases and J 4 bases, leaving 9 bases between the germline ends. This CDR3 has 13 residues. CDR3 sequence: CASSQGNSDTQYF. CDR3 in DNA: TGTGCCAGCTCACAGGGGAACTCAGATACGCAGTATTTT.

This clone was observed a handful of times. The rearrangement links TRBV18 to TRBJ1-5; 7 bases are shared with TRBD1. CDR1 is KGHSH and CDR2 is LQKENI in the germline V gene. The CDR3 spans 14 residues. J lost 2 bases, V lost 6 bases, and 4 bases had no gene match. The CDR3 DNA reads TGTGCCAGCTCCCAAGGACAGGGCAATCAGCCCCAGCATTTT. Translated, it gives CASSQGQGNQPQHF. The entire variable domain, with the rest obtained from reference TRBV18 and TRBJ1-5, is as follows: NAGVMQNPRHLVRRRGQEARLRCSPMKGHSHVYWYRQLPEEGLKFMVYLQKENIIDESGMPKERFSAEFPKEGPSILRIQQVVRGDSAAYFCASSQGQGNQPQHFGDGTRLSIL.

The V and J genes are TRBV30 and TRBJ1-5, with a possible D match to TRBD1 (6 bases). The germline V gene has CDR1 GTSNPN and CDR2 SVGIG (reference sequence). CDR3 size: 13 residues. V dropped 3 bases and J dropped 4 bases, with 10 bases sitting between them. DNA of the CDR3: TGTGCCTGGAGCCCAGGGGTTAATCAGCCCCAGCATTTT. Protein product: CAWSPGVNQPQHF.

In DNA, the CDR3 is TGTGCCACCAGTGATTCCCTGGACAGAAGAAAACAAGGCTATGGCTACACCTTC. Its protein product is CATSDSLDRRKQGYGYTF. This sequence joins TRBV24-1 and TRBJ1-2; TRBD1 is a possible D gene (6 bases). Between the trimmed V and J ends, which lost 2 bases and 4 bases, there was a span of 22 bases. CDR3 length: 18 residues. CDR1 is KGHDR, CDR2 SFDVKD, per germline.

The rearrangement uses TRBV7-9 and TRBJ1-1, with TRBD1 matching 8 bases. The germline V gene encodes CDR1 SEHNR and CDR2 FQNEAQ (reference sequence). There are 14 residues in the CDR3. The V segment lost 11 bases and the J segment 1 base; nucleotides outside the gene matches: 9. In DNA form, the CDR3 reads TGTGCCCTCAGCGTCGGGACAGGGAACACTGAAGCTTTCTTT. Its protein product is CALSVGTGNTEAFF.

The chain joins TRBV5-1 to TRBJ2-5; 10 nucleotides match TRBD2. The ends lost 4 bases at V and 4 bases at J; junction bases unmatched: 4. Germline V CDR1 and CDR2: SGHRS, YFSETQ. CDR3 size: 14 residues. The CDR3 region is CASSGGTSAETQYF. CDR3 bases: TGCGCCAGCAGCGGGGGGACTAGCGCAGAGACCCAGTACTTC.

The chain's CDR3 is CASSFWTGVGEQYF. DNA of the CDR3: TGTGCCAGCAGCTTTTGGACCGGGGTTGGCGAGCAGTACTTC. This chain joins TRBV7-2 and TRBJ2-7; weak D call: TRBD2 (5 bases). Germline V gives CDR1 SGHTA, CDR2 FQGNSA. The CDR3 spans 14 residues. V was clipped by 3 bases and J by 6 bases, with 15 bases between them.

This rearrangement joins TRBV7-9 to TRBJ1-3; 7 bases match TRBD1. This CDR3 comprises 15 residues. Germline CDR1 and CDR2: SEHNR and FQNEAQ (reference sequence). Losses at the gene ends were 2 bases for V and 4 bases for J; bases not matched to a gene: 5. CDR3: CASSLSAGGGNTIYF. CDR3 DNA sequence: TGTGCCAGCAGCTTATCGGCAGGGGGAGGAAACACCATATATTTT. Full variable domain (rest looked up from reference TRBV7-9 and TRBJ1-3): DTGVSQNPRHKITKRGQNVTFRCDPISEHNRLYWYRQTLGQGPEFLTYFQNEAQLEKSRLLSDRFSAERPKGSFSTLEIQRTEQGDSAMYLCASSLSAGGGNTIYFGEGSWLTVV.